This T cell receptor beta chain appears in the sequencing data of a study of control samples from healthy donors and cancer patients. The germline V gene encodes CDR1 MNHEY and CDR2 SVGEGT. V shed 2 bases, J shed 10 bases, and the junction held 7 bases outside the gene matches. There are 15 residues in the CDR3. This clone occurred once. Profiled with immunoSEQ multiplex PCR; TCRdb holds only in-frame clones, not every one. There are about 61,000 clones in the sample; around 90% occur only once, and around 5.9% lies in the top ten. The chain carries TRBV6-2 or TRBV6-3 and TRBJ2-1; 11 bases line up with TRBD2. Material for sequencing was PBMCs. This TCR was recovered from a man aged 60-69 years with colorectal cancer. This CDR3 reads CASSYHSGGAREQFF. The CDR3 nucleotides read TGTGCCAGCAGTTACCATAGCGGGGGGGCCCGAGAGCAGTTCTTC.